Listed below are T cell receptor beta chains from one sample, sequenced in a study of blood T cell repertoires in COVID-19. Some clones are missing from TCRdb's copy, which holds only in-frame ones; the method was immunoSEQ multiplex PCR. The sample shows 210,000 or so clones, about 90% of them seen only once. Sequences were obtained from PBMCs or T cells enriched from blood (not recorded which). All receptors derive from a woman aged 50 to 60 in a cohort exposed to, infected with or recovered from COVID-19 (not recorded which). Each CDR3 is given with its conserved first and last residue. Each record gives: CDR3 DNA, CDR3 protein, clone size, D gene, V gene, J gene. The D gene is left open where the match is weak. For some rows the clone size is stated as once, few or many, or as a class when expanded; others skip it.

CDR3nt: TGTGCCAGCAGTTTTAGTAACTATGGCTACACCTTC
CDR3aa: CASSFSNYGYTF
abundance: once
d_gene: .
v_gene: TRBV28
j_gene: TRBJ1-2

CDR3nt: TGTGCCACCGAATACAGGGGCACCTATGGCTACACCTTC
CDR3aa: CATEYRGTYGYTF
abundance: .
d_gene: TRBD1
v_gene: TRBV5-4
j_gene: TRBJ1-2

CDR3nt: TGCGCCAGCAGCCAAGAATGGGGAGATCAGCCCCAGCATTTT
CDR3aa: CASSQEWGDQPQHF
abundance: once
d_gene: .
v_gene: TRBV4-1
j_gene: TRBJ1-5

CDR3nt: TGTGCCAGCAGCTTGGTACTAGTATCAGATACGCAGTATTTT
CDR3aa: CASSLVLVSDTQYF
abundance: .
d_gene: .
v_gene: TRBV5-4
j_gene: TRBJ2-3

CDR3nt: TGTGCCAGTAGTACGACTAGCGGGGGTGCTCGATTAACTAGCACAGATACGCAGTATTTT
CDR3aa: CASSTTSGGARLTSTDTQYF
abundance: .
d_gene: TRBD2
v_gene: TRBV19
j_gene: TRBJ2-3

CDR3nt: TGCGCCAGCAGCCAAGATATGTTAGGGGGGGGGTTCAATGAGCAGTTCTTC
CDR3aa: CASSQDMLGGGFNEQFF
abundance: .
d_gene: .
v_gene: TRBV4-3
j_gene: TRBJ2-1

CDR3nt: TGTGCCAGCAGTACTCTCTATGGCTACACCTTC
CDR3aa: CASSTLYGYTF
abundance: .
d_gene: .
v_gene: TRBV12-3/TRBV12-4
j_gene: TRBJ1-2

CDR3nt: TGTGCCAGCAGCCTTGACAGGGAAACTAATGAAAAACTGTTTTTT
CDR3aa: CASSLDRETNEKLFF
abundance: .
d_gene: TRBD1
v_gene: TRBV5-8
j_gene: TRBJ1-4

CDR3nt: TGCGCCAGCAGCTTGTCCGCGGGAGATGGCTACACCTTC
CDR3aa: CASSLSAGDGYTF
abundance: .
d_gene: .
v_gene: TRBV5-1
j_gene: TRBJ1-2

CDR3nt: TGTGCCAGCAGCGGGGGACAGGGGACCGAGACCCAGTACTTC
CDR3aa: CASSGGQGTETQYF
abundance: .
d_gene: TRBD1
v_gene: TRBV11-3
j_gene: TRBJ2-5

CDR3nt: TGCGCCAGCAGACCGGGACAGGGGGAATATGGTTCACCCCTCCACTTT
CDR3aa: CASRPGQGEYGSPLHF
abundance: .
d_gene: TRBD1
v_gene: TRBV5-1
j_gene: TRBJ1-6

CDR3nt: TGTGCCAGCAGCTTGGTCCAGGGTGACGTCGGGGAGCTGTTTTTT
CDR3aa: CASSLVQGDVGELFF
abundance: .
d_gene: .
v_gene: TRBV5-6
j_gene: TRBJ2-2

CDR3nt: TGTGCCAGCCGAGACATCTTGAGCTCCTATAATTCACCCCTCCACTTT
CDR3aa: CASRDILSSYNSPLHF
abundance: .
d_gene: .
v_gene: TRBV3-1/TRBV3-2
j_gene: TRBJ1-6

CDR3nt: TGTGCCAGCAGCGCGCTAGATAGCAATCAGCCCCAGCATTTT
CDR3aa: CASSALDSNQPQHF
abundance: .
d_gene: .
v_gene: TRBV9
j_gene: TRBJ1-5

CDR3nt: TGCAGCGTTGGAACCCAGGGAGGCTACACCTTC
CDR3aa: CSVGTQGGYTF
abundance: .
d_gene: .
v_gene: TRBV29-1
j_gene: TRBJ1-2

CDR3nt: TGTGCCAGCAGCAACGGGAGTGAACGGACAGGGGGCTTTTGGGGCTACACCTTC
CDR3aa: CASSNGSERTGGFWGYTF
abundance: .
d_gene: .
v_gene: TRBV21-1
j_gene: TRBJ1-2

CDR3nt: TGTGCCAGCAGCCAAAGAAGAGGTAGAGGTACAGATACGCAGTATTTT
CDR3aa: CASSQRRGRGTDTQYF
abundance: .
d_gene: .
v_gene: TRBV3-1/TRBV3-2
j_gene: TRBJ2-3

CDR3nt: TGCGCCAGCAGCGCGGAGGGGGCTAGCTTTGATACGCAGTATTTT
CDR3aa: CASSAEGASFDTQYF
abundance: once
d_gene: .
v_gene: TRBV5-1
j_gene: TRBJ2-3

CDR3nt: TGTGCCAGCAGCCAAGAACTAGCGGGGCTCAATGAGCAGTTCTTC
CDR3aa: CASSQELAGLNEQFF
abundance: .
d_gene: TRBD2
v_gene: TRBV3-1/TRBV3-2
j_gene: TRBJ2-1

CDR3nt: TGTGCCACCAGCAGGGGTATGGCGGGGGACAATGATGAGCAGTTCTTC
CDR3aa: CATSRGMAGDNDEQFF
abundance: .
d_gene: .
v_gene: TRBV15
j_gene: TRBJ2-1

CDR3nt: TGTGCCAGCAGCTTAGCGACAACCTACGAGCAGTACTTC
CDR3aa: CASSLATTYEQYF
abundance: .
d_gene: .
v_gene: TRBV7-2
j_gene: TRBJ2-7

CDR3nt: TGTGCCAGCAGGGAGAACAATGAGCAGTTCTTC
CDR3aa: CASRENNEQFF
abundance: .
d_gene: .
v_gene: TRBV6-4
j_gene: TRBJ2-1

CDR3nt: TGTGCCAGCAACCGTGCCGGCACTGAAGCTTTCTTT
CDR3aa: CASNRAGTEAFF
abundance: .
d_gene: .
v_gene: TRBV5-4
j_gene: TRBJ1-1

CDR3nt: TGCAGCGTGGTAGCGGGGGGAAGCACAGATACGCAGTATTTT
CDR3aa: CSVVAGGSTDTQYF
abundance: .
d_gene: TRBD2
v_gene: TRBV29-1
j_gene: TRBJ2-3